This entry describes one TCR beta chain. This clone was recorded once. What this receptor recognizes is not known. No base quality values were provided; no much bigger clone lies one nucleotide off. The data belong to a study of blood T cell repertoires in COVID-19 (dated by TCRdb to about 2020). For the wider study: Collaborator samples came from the United States, Italy and Spain and covered acute and convalescent phases of COVID-19. Samples were obtained from the ongoing ImmuneRACE study (first 160 participants) and from about 1,300 subjects provided by 6 global collaborators. Subjects who had been exposed to COVID-19, were actively infected with it, or had recovered from it provided the deeply sampled blood TCRbeta repertoires that made up the dataset. The repertoires were released in a freely available public database meant as a resource for research on the immune response to SARS-CoV-2. Nearly every sample came with metadata listing a de-identified subject ID, COVID-19 status, age in years and sex. Where HLA class I and class II types were available, the types were taken from metadata supplied by the sample provider, not from assay-based typing. The material from the prospective study consisted of cDNA or gDNA derived from T cells, B-cell-depleted T cells, or PBMCs.

TCRbeta CDR3 regions were amplified from genomic DNA by means of the immunoSEQ Assay, a bias-controlled multiplex PCR. As for how the authors treated the data: The number of nucleated cells in each sample was estimated from the amplification of reference gene primers within the assay. To quantify the absolute abundance of each unique TCRbeta CDR3 rearrangement, sequence reads were collapsed and filtered. For each sample, productive Simpson clonality was calculated as the square root of Simpson's diversity index over productive rearrangements. TCRdb re-hosts the immuneACCESS table, in-frame sequences only. Its copies lack some clones; in the studies checked, an unresolved V gene accounts for under half of them, and the cause for the rest is not known. V and J calls plus clone size are reproduced from that table; the DNA served to infer D and trimming. For this sample there are over 100,000 clones; 86% appear just once. 9.5% to 12% of the sample belongs to the ten largest clones.

One collaborating source in Seattle enrolled patients during active infection and followed them longitudinally through the course of disease. Each collaborating institution followed its own protocols to collect whole blood in K2EDTA tubes. For TCRbeta analysis, collaborator samples were shipped as frozen whole blood, as isolated PBMCs, or as DNA extracted from either sample type. Study-wide findings and limitations: The quantity of clinical and demographic metadata differed by source and by participant and was supplied without curation.

What was sequenced was peripheral blood. The clonotype was recovered from a woman in her seventies with COVID-19, enrolled during active disease.

CDR3 sequence: CARPRHRGVEQYF. At the DNA level, the sequence is TGTGCCCGCCCCCGACACAGGGGAGTGGAGCAGTACTTC. Recombination linked TRBV6-7 to TRBJ2-7; TRBD1 lines up with 7 middle nucleotides. TRBV6-7 is recorded as an ORF, its role being uncertain. V is cut back by 11 bases and J by 7 bases, with 14 bases in the junction unmatched. Counted from cysteine to phenylalanine, this CDR3 has 13 amino acids. The only DNA kept is the CDR3, 39 bases in frame from the first base.